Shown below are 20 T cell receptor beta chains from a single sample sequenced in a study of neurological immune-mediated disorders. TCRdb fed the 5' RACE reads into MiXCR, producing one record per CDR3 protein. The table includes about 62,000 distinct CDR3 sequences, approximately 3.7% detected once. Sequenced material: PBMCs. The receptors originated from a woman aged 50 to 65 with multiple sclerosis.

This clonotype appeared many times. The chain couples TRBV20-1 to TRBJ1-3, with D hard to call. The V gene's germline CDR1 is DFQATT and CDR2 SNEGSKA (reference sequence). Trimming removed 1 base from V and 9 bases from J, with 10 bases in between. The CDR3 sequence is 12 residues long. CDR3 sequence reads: CSARGSSPTIYF. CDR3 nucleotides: TGCAGTGCTAGAGGCTCCAGCCCCACCATATATTTT.

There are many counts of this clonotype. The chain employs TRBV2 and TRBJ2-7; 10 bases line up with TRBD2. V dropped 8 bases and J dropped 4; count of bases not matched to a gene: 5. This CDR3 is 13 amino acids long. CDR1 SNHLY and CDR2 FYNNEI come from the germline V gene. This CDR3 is CASGLAGVYEQYF. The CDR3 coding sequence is TGTGCCAGCGGGCTAGCGGGAGTGTACGAGCAGTACTTC. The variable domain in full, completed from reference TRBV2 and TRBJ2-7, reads EPEVTQTPSHQVTQMGQEVILRCVPISNHLYFYWYRQILGQKVEFLVSFYNNEISEKSEIFDDQFSVERPDGSNFTLKIRSTKLEDSAMYFCASGLAGVYEQYFGPGTRLTVT.

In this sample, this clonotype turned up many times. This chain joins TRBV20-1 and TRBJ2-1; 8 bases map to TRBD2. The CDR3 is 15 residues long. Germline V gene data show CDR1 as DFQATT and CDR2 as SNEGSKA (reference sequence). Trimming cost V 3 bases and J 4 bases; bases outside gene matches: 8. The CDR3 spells CSASVSGSEYNEQFF. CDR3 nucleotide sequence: TGCAGTGCTAGTGTCAGCGGGAGCGAGTACAATGAGCAGTTCTTC.

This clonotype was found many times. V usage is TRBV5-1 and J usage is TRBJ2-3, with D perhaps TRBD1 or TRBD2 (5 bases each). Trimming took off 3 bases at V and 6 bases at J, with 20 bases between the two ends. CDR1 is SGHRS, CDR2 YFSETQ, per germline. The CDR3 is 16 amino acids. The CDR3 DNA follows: TGCGCCAGCAGCTCGAGGGGCAGCGCCGCCAGGGATACGCAGTATTTT. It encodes CASSSRGSAARDTQYF.

The CDR3: CASSHHRTPLNTEAFF. In nucleotides, the CDR3 is TGCGCCAGCAGTCACCACAGGACACCTCTGAACACTGAAGCTTTCTTT. V usage is TRBV23-1 and J usage is TRBJ1-1, with D possibly being TRBD1 (5 bases). TRBV23-1 is an ORF, and what it does is uncertain. V lost 3 bases and J lost 0, with 14 bases in between. CDR3 length: 16 amino acids.

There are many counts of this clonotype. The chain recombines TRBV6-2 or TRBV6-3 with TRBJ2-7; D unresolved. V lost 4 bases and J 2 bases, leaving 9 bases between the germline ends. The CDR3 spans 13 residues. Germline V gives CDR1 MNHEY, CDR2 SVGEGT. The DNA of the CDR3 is TGTGCCAGCAGTTCGGACCGAGCCTACGAGCAGTACTTC. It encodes CASSSDRAYEQYF.

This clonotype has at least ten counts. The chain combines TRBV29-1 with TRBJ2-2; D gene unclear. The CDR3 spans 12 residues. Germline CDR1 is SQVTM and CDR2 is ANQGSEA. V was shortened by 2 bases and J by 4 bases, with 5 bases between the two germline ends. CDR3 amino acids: CSVELTTGELFF. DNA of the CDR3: TGCAGCGTTGAACTAACCACCGGGGAGCTGTTTTTT.

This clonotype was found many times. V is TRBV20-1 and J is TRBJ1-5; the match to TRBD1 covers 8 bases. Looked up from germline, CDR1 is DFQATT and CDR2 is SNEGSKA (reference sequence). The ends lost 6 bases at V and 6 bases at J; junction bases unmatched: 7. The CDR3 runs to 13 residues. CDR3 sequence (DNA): TGCAGTGCAAAACAGGGGGTTGTTCAGCCCCAGCATTTT. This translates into CSAKQGVVQPQHF.

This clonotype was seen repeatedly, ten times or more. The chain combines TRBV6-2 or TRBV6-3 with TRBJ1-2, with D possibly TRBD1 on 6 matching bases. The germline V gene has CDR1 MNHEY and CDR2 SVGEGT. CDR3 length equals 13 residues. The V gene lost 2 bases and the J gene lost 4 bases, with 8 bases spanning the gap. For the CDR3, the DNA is TGTGCCAGCAGTTACACAGGGTCCTATGGCTACACCTTC. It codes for CASSYTGSYGYTF.

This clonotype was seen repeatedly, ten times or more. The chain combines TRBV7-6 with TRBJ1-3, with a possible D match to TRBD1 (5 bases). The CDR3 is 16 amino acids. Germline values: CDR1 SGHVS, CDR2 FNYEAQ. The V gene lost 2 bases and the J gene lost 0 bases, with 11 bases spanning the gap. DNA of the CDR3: TGTGCCAGCAGCTTAAGGCAGGGTGGCTCTGGAAACACCATATATTTT. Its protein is CASSLRQGGSGNTIYF.

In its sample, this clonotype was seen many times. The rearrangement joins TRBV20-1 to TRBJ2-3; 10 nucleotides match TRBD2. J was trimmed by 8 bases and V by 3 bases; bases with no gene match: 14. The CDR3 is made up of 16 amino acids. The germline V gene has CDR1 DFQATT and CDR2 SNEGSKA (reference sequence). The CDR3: CSARVSGRILERTQYF. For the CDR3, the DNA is TGCAGTGCTAGGGTTAGCGGGAGGATCCTTGAACGTACGCAGTATTTT.

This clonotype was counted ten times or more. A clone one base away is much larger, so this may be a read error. In DNA form, the CDR3 reads TGTGCCAGCAGCTTAGTCCCTAACGCTGGGGCCAAAGTCCTGACTTTC. Its translation: CASSLVPNAGAKVLTF. The genes are TRBV11-2 and TRBJ2-6; D perhaps matches TRBD1 (5 bases). The CDR3 has 16 residues. Germline CDR1 SGHAT, CDR2 FQNNGV.

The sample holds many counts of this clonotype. The CDR3 is CASSHSSLGTGAYNEQFF. CDR3 nucleotide sequence: TGTGCCAGCAGCCATAGTAGCCTCGGGACAGGGGCCTACAATGAGCAGTTCTTC. The rearrangement joins TRBV3-1 to TRBJ2-1; 10 bases are shared with TRBD1. V lost 3 bases and J lost 2; bases outside the gene matches: 10. From germline, CDR1 is LGHDT and CDR2 YNNKEL (reference sequence). This CDR3 region has 18 residues.

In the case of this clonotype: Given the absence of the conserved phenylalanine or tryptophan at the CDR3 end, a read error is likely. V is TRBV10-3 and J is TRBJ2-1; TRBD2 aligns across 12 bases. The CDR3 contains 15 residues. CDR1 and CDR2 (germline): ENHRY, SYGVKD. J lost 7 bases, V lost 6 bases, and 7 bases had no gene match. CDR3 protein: CAISFLAGGPNEQFV. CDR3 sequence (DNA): TGTGCCATCAGCTTTCTAGCGGGAGGGCCAAATGAGCAGTTCGTC.

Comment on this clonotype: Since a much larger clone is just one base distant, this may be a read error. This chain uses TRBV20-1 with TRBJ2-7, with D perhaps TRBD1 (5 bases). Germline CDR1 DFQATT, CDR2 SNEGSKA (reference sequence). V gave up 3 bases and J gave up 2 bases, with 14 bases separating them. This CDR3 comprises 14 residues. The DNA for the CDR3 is TGCAGTGCTAGCAAGGGGCGCACTACCTACGAGCAGTACTTC. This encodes CSASKGRTTYEQYF.

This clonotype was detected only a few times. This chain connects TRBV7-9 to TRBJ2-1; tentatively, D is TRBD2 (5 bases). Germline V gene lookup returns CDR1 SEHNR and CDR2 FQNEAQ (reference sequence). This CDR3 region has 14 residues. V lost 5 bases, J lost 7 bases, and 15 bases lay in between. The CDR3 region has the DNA TGTGCCAGCAGCCCGTCCCCCGGGGAGAATGAGCAGTTCTTC. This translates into CASSPSPGENEQFF.

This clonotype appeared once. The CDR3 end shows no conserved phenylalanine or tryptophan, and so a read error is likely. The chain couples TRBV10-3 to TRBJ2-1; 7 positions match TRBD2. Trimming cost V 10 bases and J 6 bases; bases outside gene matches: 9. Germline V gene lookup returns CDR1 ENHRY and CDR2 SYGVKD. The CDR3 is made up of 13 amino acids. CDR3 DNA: TGTGCCACCTTTGCGGGAGAACCCAATGAGCAGTTCATC. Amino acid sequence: CATFAGEPNEQFI.

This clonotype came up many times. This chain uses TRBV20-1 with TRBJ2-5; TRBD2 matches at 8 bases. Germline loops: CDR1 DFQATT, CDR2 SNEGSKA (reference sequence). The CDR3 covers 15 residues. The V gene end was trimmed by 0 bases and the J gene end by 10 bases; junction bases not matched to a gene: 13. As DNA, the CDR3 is TGCAGTGCTAGAGACCGCGGGAGGCCGCCGGGGGTCCAGTACTTC. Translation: CSARDRGRPPGVQYF.

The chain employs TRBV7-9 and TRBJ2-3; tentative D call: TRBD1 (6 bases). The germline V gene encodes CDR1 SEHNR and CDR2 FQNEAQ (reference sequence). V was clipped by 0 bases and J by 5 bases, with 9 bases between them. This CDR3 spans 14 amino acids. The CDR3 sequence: CASSLADRRDTQYF. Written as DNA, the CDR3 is TGTGCCAGCAGCTTAGCCGACAGGAGAGATACGCAGTATTTT.

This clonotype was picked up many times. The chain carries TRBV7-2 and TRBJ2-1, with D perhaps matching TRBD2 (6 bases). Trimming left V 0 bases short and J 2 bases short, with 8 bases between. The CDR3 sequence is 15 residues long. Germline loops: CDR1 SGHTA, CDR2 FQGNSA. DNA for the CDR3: TGTGCCAGCAGCTTAGCGCGGGGTCCCTACAATGAGCAGTTCTTC. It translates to CASSLARGPYNEQFF.